The TCR beta chain described here comes from a study of cytomegalovirus exposure and HLA in healthy donors. This CDR3 has 14 residues. Trimming stripped 6 bases from V and 7 bases from J, with 19 bases between. Germline lookup yields CDR1 MNHEY and CDR2 SVGAGI. Study-level findings and limits: Under in vitro conditions, a few CMV-associated chains were confirmed as specific for CMV antigens. Reports showed the classifier diagnosing cytomegalovirus status with high specificity and sensitivity. Cytomegalovirus association was assigned to approximately 180 TCR beta chains.

Using immunoSEQ multiplex PCR, the repertoire was profiled, and TCRdb retains in-frame clones only, with some absent. This sample has some 110,000 clones, with roughly nine tenths found just once. The donors were part of the validation cohort of some 120 subjects. That cohort was separate from the first cohort, which comprised roughly 670 subjects. Comment on this clone: Its antigen remains unidentified.

This TCR came from a man younger than 35 in good health and CMV-seropositive. Material for sequencing was PBMCs. The J gene is TRBJ2-7, the V gene TRBV6-5, with D possibly matching TRBD2 (6 bases). This CDR3 reads CASSGSGGDGEQYF. For the CDR3, the DNA is TGTGCCAGCAGCGGGTCTGGCGGGGACGGTGAGCAGTACTTC.